This T cell receptor (beta chain) is from a study of vaccination effects on CD4 cells after COVID-19. Within the ViraFEST assay, antigen-specific CD4+ T cells underwent expansion with viral peptide pools prior to sequencing. CD4+ T cell isolation took place after less than 13 days of culture. None of the vaccinated had previously contracted SARS-CoV-2, and their nucleocapsid antibodies tested negative. Cultures used about 2 million PBMC per well, roughly 9.8 IU/ml IL-2 and around 9.8 ug/ml peptides. Some clones are missing from TCRdb's copy, which holds only in-frame ones; the method was immunoSEQ multiplex PCR. The profile shows tens of thousands of clones, roughly 74% of them singletons. Study observations and caveats: Recruitment yielded few convalescent patients, and the study had no early post-infection timepoints. Infection- and vaccine-induced clones contracted markedly late after vaccination. Cross-reactivity with common cold coronaviruses was shown by only 1 of 255 vaccine-induced clones in healthy vaccinees.

Regarding this clone: Its target is not known.

The sequence came from a human donor who received a COVID-19 vaccine. Sequencing was performed on CD4+ T cells from PBMCs cultured with SARS-CoV-2 spike peptides, taken before COVID-19 vaccination.

Here the CDR3 DNA reads TGTGCCAGAGAGGGAAGCGGCAATCAGCCCCAGCATTTT. Its translation: CAREGSGNQPQHF. The chain joins TRBV6-6 to TRBJ1-5; D call uncertain. Trimming stripped 9 bases from V and 2 bases from J, with 11 bases between. CDR3 length: 13 amino acids. The V gene's germline CDR1 is MNHNY and CDR2 SVGAGI (reference sequence).